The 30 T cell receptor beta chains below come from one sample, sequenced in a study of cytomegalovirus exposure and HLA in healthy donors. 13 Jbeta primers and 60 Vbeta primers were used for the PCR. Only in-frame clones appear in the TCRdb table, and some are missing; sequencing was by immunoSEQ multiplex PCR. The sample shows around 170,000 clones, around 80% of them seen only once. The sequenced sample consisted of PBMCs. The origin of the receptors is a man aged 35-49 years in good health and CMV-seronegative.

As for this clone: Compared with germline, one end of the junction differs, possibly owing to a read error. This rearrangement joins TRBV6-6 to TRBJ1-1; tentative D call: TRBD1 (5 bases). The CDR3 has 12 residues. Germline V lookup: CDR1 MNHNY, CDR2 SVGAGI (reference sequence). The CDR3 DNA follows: TGTGCCAGCAGTTACACCGACGGACAAGCTTTTTTT. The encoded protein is CASSYTDGQAFF.

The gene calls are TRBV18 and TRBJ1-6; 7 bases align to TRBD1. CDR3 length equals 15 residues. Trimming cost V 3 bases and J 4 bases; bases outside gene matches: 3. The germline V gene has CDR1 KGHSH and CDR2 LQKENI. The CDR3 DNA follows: TGTGCCAGCTCACCTCCGGGACAGTATAATTCACCCCTCCACTTT. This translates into CASSPPGQYNSPLHF.

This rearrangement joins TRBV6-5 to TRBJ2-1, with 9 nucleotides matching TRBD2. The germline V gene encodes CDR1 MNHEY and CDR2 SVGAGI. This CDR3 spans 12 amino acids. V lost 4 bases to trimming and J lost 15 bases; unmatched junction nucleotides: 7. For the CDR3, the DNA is TGTGCCAGCAGTTCGATAGCGGGAGAACTGTTCTTC. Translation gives CASSSIAGELFF.

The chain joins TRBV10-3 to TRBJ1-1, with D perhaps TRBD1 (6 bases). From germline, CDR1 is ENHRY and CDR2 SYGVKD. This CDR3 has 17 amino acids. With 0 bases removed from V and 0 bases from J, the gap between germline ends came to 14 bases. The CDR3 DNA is TGTGCCATCAGTGAGTCGGGGACGGACAGCATGAACACTGAAGCTTTCTTT. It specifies CAISESGTDSMNTEAFF.

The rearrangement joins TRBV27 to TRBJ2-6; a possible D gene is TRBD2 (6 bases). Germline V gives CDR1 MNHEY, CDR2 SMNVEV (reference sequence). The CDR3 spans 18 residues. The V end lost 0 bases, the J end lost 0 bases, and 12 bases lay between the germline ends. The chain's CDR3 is CASSLSSGLGSGANVLTF. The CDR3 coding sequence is TGTGCCAGCAGTTTATCCAGCGGGCTAGGCTCTGGGGCCAACGTCCTGACTTTC.

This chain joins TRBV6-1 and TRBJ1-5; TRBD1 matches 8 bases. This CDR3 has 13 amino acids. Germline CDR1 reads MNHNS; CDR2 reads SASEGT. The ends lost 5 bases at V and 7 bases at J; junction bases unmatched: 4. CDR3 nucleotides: TGTGCCAGCAGTCGGGACAGGACACAGCCCCAGCATTTT. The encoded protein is CASSRDRTQPQHF.

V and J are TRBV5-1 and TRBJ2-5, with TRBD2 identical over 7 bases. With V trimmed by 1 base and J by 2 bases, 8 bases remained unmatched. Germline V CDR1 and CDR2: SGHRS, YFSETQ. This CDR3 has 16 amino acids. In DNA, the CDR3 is TGCGCCAGCAGCTTGAGTGGTAGCGGGCGTCAAGAGACCCAGTACTTC. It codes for CASSLSGSGRQETQYF.

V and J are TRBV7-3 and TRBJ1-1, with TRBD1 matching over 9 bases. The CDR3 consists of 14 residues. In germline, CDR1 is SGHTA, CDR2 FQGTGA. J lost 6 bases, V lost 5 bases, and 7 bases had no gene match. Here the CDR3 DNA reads TGTGCCAGCAGCGGGACAGGGAGAGGGGCTGAAGCTTTCTTT. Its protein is CASSGTGRGAEAFF.

For the CDR3, the DNA is TGCGCCAGCAGCCAAGATGAAACAGGGGAGAGCTATGGCTACACCTTC. Residues: CASSQDETGESYGYTF. The chain carries TRBV4-3 and TRBJ1-2, with 7 positions matching TRBD1. The CDR3 runs 16 residues. With V trimmed by 0 bases and J by 4 bases, 8 bases remained unmatched. From germline, CDR1 is LGHNA and CDR2 YSLEER.

The CDR3 loop reads CASSRRTTGEAFF. CDR3 coding DNA: TGCGCCAGCAGTAGGCGGACAACAGGTGAAGCTTTCTTT. The J gene is TRBJ1-1, the V gene TRBV10-1; weak D call: TRBD1 (5 bases). Germline CDR1 WNHNN, CDR2 SYGVQD (reference sequence). The V end lost 5 bases, the J end lost 7 bases, and 14 bases lay between the germline ends. The CDR3 is made up of 13 amino acids.

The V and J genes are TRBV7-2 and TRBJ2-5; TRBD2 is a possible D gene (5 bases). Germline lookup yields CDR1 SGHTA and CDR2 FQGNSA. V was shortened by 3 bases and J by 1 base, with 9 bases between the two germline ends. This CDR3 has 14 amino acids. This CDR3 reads CASSLTGSQETQYF. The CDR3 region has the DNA TGTGCCAGCAGCTTGACGGGGTCCCAAGAGACCCAGTACTTC.

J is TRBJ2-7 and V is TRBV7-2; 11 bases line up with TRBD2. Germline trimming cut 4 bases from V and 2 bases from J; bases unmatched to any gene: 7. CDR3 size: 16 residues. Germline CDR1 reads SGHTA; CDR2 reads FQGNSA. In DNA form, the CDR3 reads TGTGCCAGCAGCTACACCGGGACTAGCGGTCCCTACGAGCAGTACTTC. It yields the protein CASSYTGTSGPYEQYF.

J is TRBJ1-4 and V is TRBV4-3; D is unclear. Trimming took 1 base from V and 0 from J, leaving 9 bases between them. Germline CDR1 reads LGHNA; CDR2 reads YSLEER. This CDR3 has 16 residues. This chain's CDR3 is CASSQAIVATNEKLFF. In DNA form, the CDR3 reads TGCGCCAGCAGCCAAGCTATCGTTGCAACTAATGAAAAACTGTTTTTT.

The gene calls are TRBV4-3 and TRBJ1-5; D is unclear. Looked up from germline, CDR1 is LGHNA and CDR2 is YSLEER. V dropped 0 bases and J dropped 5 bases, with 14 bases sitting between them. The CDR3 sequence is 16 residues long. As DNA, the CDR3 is TGCGCCAGCAGCCAAGACGGCGGAAGAGGGTATCAGCCCCAGCATTTT. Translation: CASSQDGGRGYQPQHF.

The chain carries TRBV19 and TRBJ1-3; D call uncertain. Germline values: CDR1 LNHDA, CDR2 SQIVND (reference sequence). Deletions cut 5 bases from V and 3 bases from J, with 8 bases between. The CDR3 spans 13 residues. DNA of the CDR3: TGTGCCAGTAGTGCGGAACTTGGAAACACCATATATTTT. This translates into CASSAELGNTIYF.

This CDR3 reads CSVEDWTDNEQFF. CDR3 in DNA: TGCAGCGTTGAAGACTGGACAGACAATGAGCAGTTCTTC. The rearrangement uses TRBV29-1 and TRBJ2-1; maybe TRBD1 (6 bases). The CDR3 runs to 13 residues. In germline, CDR1 is SQVTM, CDR2 ANQGSEA. V was trimmed by 0 bases and J by 5 bases, leaving 8 bases between them.

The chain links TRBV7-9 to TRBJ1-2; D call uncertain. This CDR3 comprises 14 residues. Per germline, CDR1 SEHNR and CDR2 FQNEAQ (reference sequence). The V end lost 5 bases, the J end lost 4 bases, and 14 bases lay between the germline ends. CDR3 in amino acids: CASSLAAGFYGYTF. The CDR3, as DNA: TGTGCCAGCAGCCTCGCAGCGGGGTTCTATGGCTACACCTTC. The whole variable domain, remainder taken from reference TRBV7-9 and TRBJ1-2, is DTGVSQNPRHKITKRGQNVTFRCDPISEHNRLYWYRQTLGQGPEFLTYFQNEAQLEKSRLLSDRFSAERPKGSFSTLEIQRTEQGDSAMYLCASSLAAGFYGYTFGSGTRLTVV.

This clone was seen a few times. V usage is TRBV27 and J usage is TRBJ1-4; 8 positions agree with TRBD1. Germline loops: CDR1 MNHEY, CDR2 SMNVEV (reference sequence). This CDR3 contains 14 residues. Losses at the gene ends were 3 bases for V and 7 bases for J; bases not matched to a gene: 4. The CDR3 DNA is TGTGCCAGCAGTTTCGGACAGGGAATTGAAAAACTGTTTTTT. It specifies CASSFGQGIEKLFF.

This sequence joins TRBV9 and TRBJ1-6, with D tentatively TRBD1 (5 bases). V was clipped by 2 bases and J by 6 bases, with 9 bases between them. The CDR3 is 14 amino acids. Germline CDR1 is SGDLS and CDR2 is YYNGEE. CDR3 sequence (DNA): TGTGCCAGCAGCGTCGCAGGGTCTAATTCACCCCTCCACTTT. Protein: CASSVAGSNSPLHF.

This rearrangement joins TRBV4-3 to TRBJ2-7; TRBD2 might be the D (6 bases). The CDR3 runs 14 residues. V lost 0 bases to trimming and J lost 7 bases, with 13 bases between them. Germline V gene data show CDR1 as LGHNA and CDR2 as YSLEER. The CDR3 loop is CASSQDGGAGEQYF. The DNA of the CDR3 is TGCGCCAGCAGCCAAGATGGAGGGGCAGGGGAGCAGTACTTC.

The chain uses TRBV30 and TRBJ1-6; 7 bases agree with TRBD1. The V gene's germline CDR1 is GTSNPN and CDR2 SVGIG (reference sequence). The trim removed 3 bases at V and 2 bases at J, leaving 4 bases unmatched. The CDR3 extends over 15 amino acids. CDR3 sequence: CAWSVGQAYNSPLHF. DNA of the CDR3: TGTGCCTGGAGCGTCGGACAGGCCTATAATTCACCCCTCCACTTT.

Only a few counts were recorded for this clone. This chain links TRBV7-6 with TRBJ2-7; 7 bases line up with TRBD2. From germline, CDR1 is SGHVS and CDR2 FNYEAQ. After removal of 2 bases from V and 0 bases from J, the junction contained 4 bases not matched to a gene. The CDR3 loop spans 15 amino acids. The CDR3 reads CASSLRAGSSYEQYF. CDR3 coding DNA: TGTGCCAGCAGCTTACGAGCGGGGAGCTCCTACGAGCAGTACTTC.

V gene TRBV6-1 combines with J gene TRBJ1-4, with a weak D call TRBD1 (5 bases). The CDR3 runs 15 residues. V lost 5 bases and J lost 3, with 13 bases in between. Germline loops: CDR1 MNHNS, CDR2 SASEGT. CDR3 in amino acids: CASSPQGKANEKLFF. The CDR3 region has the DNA TGTGCCAGCAGTCCTCAGGGAAAGGCTAATGAAAAACTGTTTTTT.

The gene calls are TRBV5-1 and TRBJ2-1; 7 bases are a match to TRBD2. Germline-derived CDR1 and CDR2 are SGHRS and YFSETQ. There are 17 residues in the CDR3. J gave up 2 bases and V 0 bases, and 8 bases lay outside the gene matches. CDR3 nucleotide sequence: TGCGCCAGCAGCTTGGCCCTCTCCGGGACTACCTACAATGAGCAGTTCTTC. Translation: CASSLALSGTTYNEQFF.

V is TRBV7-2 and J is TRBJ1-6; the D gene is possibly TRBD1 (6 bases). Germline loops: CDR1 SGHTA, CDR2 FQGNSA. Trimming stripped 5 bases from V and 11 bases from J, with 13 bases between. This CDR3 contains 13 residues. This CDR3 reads CASSTEQGPPLHF. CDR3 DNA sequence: TGTGCCAGCAGCACCGAACAGGGTCCACCCCTCCACTTT.

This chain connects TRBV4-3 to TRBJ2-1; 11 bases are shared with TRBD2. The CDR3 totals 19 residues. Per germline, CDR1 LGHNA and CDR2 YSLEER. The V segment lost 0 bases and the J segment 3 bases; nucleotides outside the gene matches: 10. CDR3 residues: CASSQETSGIIRNYNEQFF. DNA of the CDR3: TGCGCCAGCAGCCAAGAGACTAGCGGGATTATTCGGAACTACAATGAGCAGTTCTTC.

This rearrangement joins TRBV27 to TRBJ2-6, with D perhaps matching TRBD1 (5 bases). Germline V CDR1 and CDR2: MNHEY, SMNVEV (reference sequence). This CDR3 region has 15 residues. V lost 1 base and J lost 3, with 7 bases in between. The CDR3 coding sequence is TGTGCCAGCAGTTTATTGGGGCGTGGGGCCAACGTCCTGACTTTC. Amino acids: CASSLLGRGANVLTF.

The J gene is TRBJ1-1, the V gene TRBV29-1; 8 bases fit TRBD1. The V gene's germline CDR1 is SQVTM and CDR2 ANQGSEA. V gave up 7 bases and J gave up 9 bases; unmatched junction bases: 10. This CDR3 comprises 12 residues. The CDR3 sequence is CSAQLQGAQAFF. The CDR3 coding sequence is TGCAGCGCGCAACTCCAGGGGGCTCAAGCTTTCTTT.

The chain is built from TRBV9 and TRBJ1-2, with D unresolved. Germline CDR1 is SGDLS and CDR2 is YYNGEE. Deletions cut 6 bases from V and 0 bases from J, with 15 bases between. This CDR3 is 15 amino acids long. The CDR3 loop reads CASTKSTGTNYGYTF. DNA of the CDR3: TGTGCCAGCACCAAATCCACCGGTACTAACTATGGCTACACCTTC.

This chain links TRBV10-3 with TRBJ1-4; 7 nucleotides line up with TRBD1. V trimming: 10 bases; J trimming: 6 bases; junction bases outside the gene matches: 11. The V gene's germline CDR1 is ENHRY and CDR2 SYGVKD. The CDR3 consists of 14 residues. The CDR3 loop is CATTAGGRDEKLFF. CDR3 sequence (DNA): TGTGCCACCACCGCAGGGGGTCGGGATGAAAAACTGTTTTTT.